This T cell receptor (beta chain) was documented in a study of T cells in Graves' hyperthyroidism and ophthalmopathy. The CDR3 sequence is 13 residues long. Germline trimming cut 0 bases from V and 8 bases from J; bases unmatched to any gene: 3. Germline CDR1 is SGHTA and CDR2 is FQGTGA. Amplified TCR beta CDR3 regions derived from RNA transcripts. First-round RT-PCR with HTBI primers amplified the TCR CDR3 region. TCRdb processed the multiplex PCR reads anew with MiXCR; each CDR3 protein has one entry. This sample has about 500,000 distinct CDR3 sequences; about a sixth occur once, and the top ten carry roughly 18%. Hyperthyroidism in the patients, aged 18 to 65, was newly diagnosed and under 2 months in duration. Diagnoses used clinical symptoms, serum thyroxine and TRAb, thyroid ultrasound and orbital computed tomography. This clonotype has a count of ten or more. Its antigen remains unidentified.

Regarding the study as a whole: Blood also showed most of the thyroid clonotypes that were expanded above 0.001.

The chain couples TRBV7-3 to TRBJ1-1, with 7 bases aligning to TRBD1. Specimen: blood. The source is a woman between 18 and 29 years old with Graves' hyperthyroidism. CDR3 loop: CASSLTGGREAFF. DNA for the CDR3: TGTGCCAGCAGCTTAACAGGGGGCCGGGAAGCTTTCTTT.